The sequence of this T cell receptor beta chain was determined in a study of cytomegalovirus exposure and HLA in healthy donors. 60 Vbeta and 13 Jbeta primers were used in PCR. Assay used: immunoSEQ multiplex PCR; TCRdb lists only in-frame clones, some missing. The table lists over 65,000 clones. Per the germline V gene, CDR1 is SGHNT and CDR2 is YYREEE (reference sequence). V shed 1 base and J 7 bases; nucleotides not matched to a gene: 17. CDR3 length: 17 residues. Findings of the study overall: Researchers reported in a later analysis that common viral pathogens appeared linked to several top clusters. A later analysis linked a missense variant in DCLRE1C to the trimming of TCR beta V and J genes. Rarity characterized most TCR sequences, yet some public TCRs appeared in many donors.

On this clone itself: What it recognizes is unknown.

This cohort consisted of healthy bone marrow donors. V is TRBV5-4 and J is TRBJ2-7; 7 bases match TRBD2. The clonotype comes from a man aged 25 to 40 in good health and CMV-seronegative. Sequenced input: PBMCs. The CDR3 region has the DNA TGTGCCAGCAGCTTGTCGGTTGGGGGAGGGCGGGCGAAAGAGCAGTACTTC. Protein product: CASSLSVGGGRAKEQYF.